This entry concerns a single T cell receptor beta chain. Its antigen is undetermined. Germline V gene sequence: CDR1 SGHRS, CDR2 YFSETQ. The V and J ends lost 0 bases and 7 bases, in that order; junction bases with no gene match: 4. The length of the CDR3 is 15 residues. This specimen belongs to a study of OX40 agonist ivuxolimab in advanced cancers. The table came from immunoSEQ multiplex PCR; TCRdb's copy has only in-frame clones and leaves some out. The table lists roughly 46,000 clones, roughly 85% of them singletons. Overall study results and limits: At 0.1 to 3.0 mg/kg and by week 6, clonal expansion occurred in CD4+ and CD8+ blood T cells. Relative to CD4+ cells, CD8+ T cells on average had more expanded clones. Several nonresponders also turned out to have low normalized T-cell clonal expansion. In the 0.1-3.0 mg/kg groups, partial responders showed among the lowest expansion.

This chain links TRBV5-1 with TRBJ1-4; 9 bases agree with TRBD1. The receptor's source is an adult with an advanced solid tumor such as melanoma, head and neck, liver or kidney cancer. The source material was CD4+ or CD8+ T cells sorted from blood, sampled in a trial of the OX40 agonist ivuxolimab. CDR3 residues: CASSLASGQGEKLFF. The CDR3 DNA sequence: TGCGCCAGCAGCTTGGCCTCGGGACAGGGTGAAAAACTGTTTTTT.